What follows are 26 T cell receptor beta chains derived from one specimen sequenced in a study of T-cell memory formation after mild COVID-19. A single record per CDR3 protein comes from TCRdb applying MiXCR to the 5' RACE reads. The sample records tens of thousands of distinct CDR3 sequences, 10% to 15% being singletons. The source material was PBMCs or a T cell subset sorted from them (not recorded which). The receptors derive from a man between 18 and 35 years old who had mild COVID-19 (a few samples of this study predate the infection). Cell type and time point are not known.

This clonotype occurred once. This chain links TRBV3-1 with TRBJ2-5; 9 bases map to TRBD2. Germline CDR1 LGHDT, CDR2 YNNKEL (reference sequence). V was pared by 0 bases and J by 3 bases, with 5 bases of the junction left unmatched. CDR3 length: 16 residues. The CDR3 here is CASSQDPASGEETQYF. The DNA for the CDR3 is TGTGCCAGCAGCCAAGATCCGGCTAGCGGGGAAGAGACCCAGTACTTC.

The count of this clonotype is one. The rearrangement joins TRBV4-1 to TRBJ1-3; 7 positions agree with TRBD1. Trimming took 0 bases from V and 7 from J; bases not matched to a gene: 15. Germline V CDR1 and CDR2: MGHRA, YSYEKL. The CDR3 is 18 amino acids. CDR3 coding DNA: TGCGCCAGCAGCCAAGATCGACGGACAGGACCTGGAGGGAACACCATATATTTT. It encodes CASSQDRRTGPGGNTIYF.

This clonotype has only a few counts. V and J are TRBV28 and TRBJ2-1, with 16 positions matching TRBD2. The CDR3 spans 19 residues. CDR1 and CDR2 (germline): MDHEN, SYDVKM. Trimming at V came to 6 bases and at J to 3 bases, leaving 11 bases not matched to a gene. The CDR3 DNA reads as TGTGCCAGCAGCCTACCGGGACTAGCGGGGGGGCCTAGCTACAATGAGCAGTTCTTC. Its protein is CASSLPGLAGGPSYNEQFF.

This clonotype was counted only a few times. The V gene is TRBV7-8, the J gene TRBJ2-7; D is undetermined. Per the germline V gene, CDR1 is SGHVS and CDR2 is FQNEAQ. The germline V and J ends were trimmed by 1 base and 6 bases, with 7 bases remaining between them. The CDR3 runs 12 residues. This chain's CDR3 is CASSLVIGEQYF. The CDR3, as DNA: TGTGCCAGCAGCTTAGTAATCGGCGAGCAGTACTTC.

This clonotype was observed a few times. This chain uses TRBV15 with TRBJ2-7; weak D call: TRBD2 (5 bases). Trimming stripped 4 bases from V and 3 bases from J, with 13 bases between. The CDR3 spans 14 residues. In germline, CDR1 is LNHNV, CDR2 YYDKDF (reference sequence). The CDR3 is CATSMNGVFYEQYF. The CDR3 coding sequence is TGTGCCACCAGCATGAACGGGGTTTTCTACGAGCAGTACTTC. The full variable domain, with the rest looked up from reference TRBV15 and TRBJ2-7, is DAMVIQNPRYQVTQFGKPVTLSCSQTLNHNVMYWYQQKSSQAPKLLFHYYDKDFNNEADTPDNFQSRRPNTSFCFLDIRSPGLGDTAMYLCATSMNGVFYEQYFGPGTRLTVT.

This clonotype was detected a few times. The V gene is TRBV29-1, the J gene TRBJ2-5; TRBD1 agrees at 8 bases. This CDR3 is built from 16 residues. Germline V lookup: CDR1 SQVTM, CDR2 ANQGSEA. V lost 0 bases, J lost 1 base, and 7 bases stayed unmatched. CDR3 protein: CSVEDLQGQAQETQYF. CDR3 bases: TGCAGCGTTGAAGATCTTCAGGGACAGGCCCAAGAGACCCAGTACTTC.

This clonotype occurred a few times. The genes are TRBV7-2 and TRBJ2-1; D tentatively reads TRBD1 or TRBD2 (5 bases each). The CDR3 loop spans 16 amino acids. V lost 4 bases and J lost 5, with 18 bases in between. CDR1 is SGHTA, CDR2 FQGNSA, per germline. The CDR3 DNA reads as TGTGCCAGCAGCTCTTGGGACGCCCGTCTCGACAATGAGCAGTTCTTC. It specifies CASSSWDARLDNEQFF. Combining the CDR3 with reference TRBV7-2 and TRBJ2-1 gives the whole variable domain GAGVSQSPSNKVTEKGKDVELRCDPISGHTALYWYRQSLGQGLEFLIYFQGNSAPDKSGLPSDRFSAERTGGSVSTLTIQRTQQEDSAVYLCASSSWDARLDNEQFFGPGTRLTVL.

This CDR3 reads CASSLASMDTQYF. In DNA, the CDR3 is TGTGCCAGCAGCTTAGCGAGTATGGATACGCAGTATTTT. The chain joins TRBV7-2 to TRBJ2-3; D not certain. The CDR3 totals 13 residues. Germline-derived CDR1 and CDR2 are SGHTA and FQGNSA. Trimming cost V 0 bases and J 6 bases, with 7 bases left between them.

This clonotype showed up many times. CDR3 sequence: CASSHSGSGQISYEQYF. The CDR3 DNA is TGCGCCAGCAGCCATTCCGGCTCGGGGCAAATATCCTACGAGCAGTACTTC. V usage is TRBV5-1 and J usage is TRBJ2-7, with D possibly being TRBD1 or TRBD2 (5 bases each). V lost 4 bases and J 1 base, leaving 21 bases between the germline ends. CDR1 SGHRS and CDR2 YFSETQ come from the germline V gene. The CDR3 spans 17 residues.

The chain carries TRBV7-2 and TRBJ2-5, with unresolved D. CDR1 and CDR2 from the germline V gene are SGHTA and FQGNSA. The CDR3 spans 12 residues. Trimming cost V 8 bases and J 3 bases, with 10 bases left between them. CDR3 coding DNA: TGTGCCAGCGGCGGTATGGAAGAGACCCAGTACTTC. Protein sequence: CASGGMEETQYF.

This clonotype was detected only a few times. The chain carries TRBV5-1 and TRBJ2-2; no reliable D call. The CDR3 covers 16 residues. V shed 2 bases and J shed 0 bases, with 11 bases lying between them. Germline assignment: CDR1 SGHRS and CDR2 YFSETQ. In DNA form, the CDR3 reads TGCGCCAGCAGCTTCACCTCGGCGGCGAACACCGGGGAGCTGTTTTTT. Protein product: CASSFTSAANTGELFF.

CDR3 in amino acids: CASSLKSGGSTDTQYF. The CDR3, as DNA: TGCGCCAGCAGCTTAAAGAGCGGGGGGAGCACAGATACGCAGTATTTT. The rearrangement uses TRBV5-1 and TRBJ2-3, with 9 positions matching TRBD2. From germline, CDR1 is SGHRS and CDR2 YFSETQ. The CDR3 runs 16 residues. The J segment lost 0 bases and the V segment lost 2 bases, leaving 4 bases of the junction unmatched.

This clonotype has only a few counts. The chain has TRBV7-9 and TRBJ2-1; D unresolved. This CDR3 is 12 amino acids long. V was shortened by 5 bases and J by 6 bases, with 8 bases between the two germline ends. The germline V gene encodes CDR1 SEHNR and CDR2 FQNEAQ (reference sequence). The CDR3 region is CASSPDFNEQFF. CDR3 in DNA: TGTGCCAGCAGCCCCGACTTCAATGAGCAGTTCTTC.

This clonotype was observed a few times. The CDR3 nucleotides are TGTGCCAGCAGCTTAGTTCCGGGGAGGGCAGATACGCAGTATTTT. It translates to CASSLVPGRADTQYF. The J gene is TRBJ2-3, the V gene TRBV7-6, with 7 bases matching TRBD2. V dropped 1 base and J dropped 4; count of bases not matched to a gene: 5. Germline assignment: CDR1 SGHVS and CDR2 FNYEAQ. The CDR3 runs to 15 residues.

This clonotype showed up just a few times. This chain joins TRBV7-9 and TRBJ2-2; the match to TRBD2 covers 8 bases. V was clipped by 4 bases and J by 4 bases; unmatched bases: 8. The CDR3 contains 16 residues. Germline-derived CDR1 and CDR2 are SEHNR and FQNEAQ (reference sequence). The CDR3 is CASSSPGGVSTGELFF. The DNA of the CDR3 is TGTGCCAGCAGCTCACCGGGGGGGGTGAGCACCGGGGAGCTGTTTTTT.

This clonotype was seen a handful of times. The chain links TRBV6-5 to TRBJ2-7; possible D gene TRBD1, 5 bases. With 7 bases removed from V and 2 bases from J, the gap between germline ends came to 18 bases. The CDR3 has 15 amino acids. Germline loops: CDR1 MNHEY, CDR2 SVGAGI. The CDR3 here is CASILVPARAYEQYV. The CDR3 DNA is TGTGCCAGCATCCTAGTCCCGGCCAGGGCCTACGAGCAGTACGTC.

By proportion, this clonotype is medium-sized. The genes are TRBV7-8 and TRBJ1-4; D remains unclear. V was shortened by 3 bases and J by 8 bases, with 4 bases between the two germline ends. Germline lookup yields CDR1 SGHVS and CDR2 FQNEAQ. CDR3 size: 11 residues. The DNA of the CDR3 is TGTGCCAGCAGCTTTGGGGAAAAACTGTTTTTT. This encodes CASSFGEKLFF.

Only a few counts were recorded for this clonotype. J is TRBJ1-1 and V is TRBV10-3; D remains ambiguous. Germline V lookup: CDR1 ENHRY, CDR2 SYGVKD. V was trimmed by 4 bases and J by 3 bases, leaving 12 bases between them. The CDR3 has 14 residues. The CDR3 bases are TGTGCCATCAGTGTAGGAGTGGGGTACACTGAAGCTTTCTTT. Translating it yields CAISVGVGYTEAFF.

Only a few counts were recorded for this clonotype. The J gene is TRBJ2-2, the V gene TRBV11-2; D not resolved. Between the trimmed V and J ends, which lost 4 bases and 4 bases, there was a span of 7 bases. The CDR3 totals 13 residues. The germline V gene encodes CDR1 SGHAT and CDR2 FQNNGV. This CDR3 reads CASSSHITGELFF. CDR3 bases: TGTGCCAGCAGCTCCCACATCACCGGGGAGCTGTTTTTT.

This chain connects TRBV25-1 to TRBJ1-6; D not certain. Germline V lookup: CDR1 MGHDK, CDR2 SYGVNS. V lost 0 bases, J lost 7 bases, and 16 bases lay in between. The CDR3 runs to 17 residues. The DNA for the CDR3 is TGTGCCAGCAGTGAATATTTCCCCCGGCTGGGAAATTCACCCCTCCACTTT. Its protein product is CASSEYFPRLGNSPLHF. The entire variable domain, with the rest obtained from reference TRBV25-1 and TRBJ1-6, is as follows: EADIYQTPRYLVIGTGKKITLECSQTMGHDKMYWYQQDPGMELHLIHYSYGVNSTEKGDLSSESTVSRIRTEHFPLTLESARPSHTSQYLCASSEYFPRLGNSPLHFGNGTRLTVT.

V gene TRBV20-1 combines with J gene TRBJ1-2; weak D call: TRBD1 (5 bases). Germline V lookup: CDR1 DFQATT, CDR2 SNEGSKA (reference sequence). The CDR3 loop spans 13 amino acids. Trimming removed 2 bases from V and 3 bases from J, with 10 bases in between. The DNA of the CDR3 is TGCAGTGCTAGATATCGGGGCTACTATGGCTACACCTTC. It specifies CSARYRGYYGYTF.

There are a few counts of this clonotype. V is TRBV23-1 and J is TRBJ1-5, with TRBD1 as a possible D gene (6 bases). TRBV23-1 is treated as an ORF (open reading frame) with a function not yet certain. This CDR3 is built from 17 residues. V was shortened by 0 bases and J by 5 bases, with 17 bases between the two germline ends. As DNA, the CDR3 is TGCGCCAGCAGTCAATCACGACAGGAGTCGCTAGATCAGCCCCAGCATTTT. This gives the protein CASSQSRQESLDQPQHF.

V gene TRBV6-2 or TRBV6-3 combines with J gene TRBJ2-7; 8 positions match TRBD1. J gave up 7 bases and V 6 bases, and 11 bases lay outside the gene matches. Germline loops: CDR1 MNHEY, CDR2 SVGEGT. This CDR3 has 14 amino acids. CDR3 residues: CASSLTGGLMEQYF. As DNA, the CDR3 is TGTGCCAGCAGCCTAACAGGGGGTCTGATGGAGCAGTACTTC.

The V call is TRBV6-5, the J call TRBJ1-6; 10 bases agree with TRBD1. The V segment lost 4 bases and the J segment 6 bases; nucleotides outside the gene matches: 6. The length of the CDR3 is 16 residues. Per germline, CDR1 MNHEY and CDR2 SVGAGI. CDR3 in DNA: TGTGCCAGCAGTTGGGGACAGGGGCTTAGTAATTCACCCCTCCACTTT. It yields the protein CASSWGQGLSNSPLHF.

This clonotype was seen only a few times. The V gene is TRBV14, the J gene TRBJ2-1; D is perhaps TRBD2 (6 bases). From germline, CDR1 is SGHDN and CDR2 FVKESK. Trimming pared 7 bases from V and 9 bases from J, leaving 25 bases between. This CDR3 spans 16 amino acids. CDR3 in DNA: TGTGCCAGCACGCCTAAGGGACTTCCCGTTTGGAGTGAGCAGTTCTTC. Translation gives CASTPKGLPVWSEQFF.

The rearrangement links TRBV20-1 to TRBJ1-2, with TRBD1 as a possible D gene (5 bases). V was cut by 1 base and J by 0 bases, with 6 bases left in between. The CDR3 contains 13 residues. Germline V gives CDR1 DFQATT, CDR2 SNEGSKA (reference sequence). Here the CDR3 DNA reads TGCAGTGCTAGAGGACAGTCTAACTATGGCTACACCTTC. As protein: CSARGQSNYGYTF.